This TCR beta chain was identified during a study of blood T cell repertoires in COVID-19. Across the study: Collection of acute and convalescent COVID-19 samples took place in the United States, Italy and Spain. Sources were T cells, B-cell-depleted T cells, or PBMCs; the material itself was cDNA or gDNA.

It was during active infection that Seattle patients were enrolled and then longitudinally followed. The CDR3 consists of 17 residues. Germline CDR1 reads LGHNA; CDR2 reads YSLEER. Trimming removed 0 bases from V and 4 bases from J, with 15 bases in between. In the authors' workflow: The assay estimated nucleated cells by amplifying reference gene primers. The method was immunoSEQ multiplex PCR; TCRdb's version includes in-frame clones alone and lacks a portion of them. V and J calls and clone size come straight from that table; D and trimming were deduced from the DNA. The sample shows hundreds of thousands of clones, nearly 90% of them seen only once.

Sequences were obtained from peripheral blood. This receptor was taken from a woman in her thirties or forties with COVID-19, enrolled during active disease. The chain links TRBV4-3 to TRBJ2-2, with a possible D match to TRBD2 (7 bases). CDR3 protein: CASSQDGRGPRTGELFF. The CDR3 bases are TGCGCCAGCAGCCAAGATGGGCGGGGGCCGCGCACCGGGGAGCTGTTTTTT.